The 18 T cell receptor beta chains below all came from one sample that was sequenced in a study of post-analysis software for immune sequencing data (dated by TCRdb to 2013 to 2016). Antigens for these TCRs are unknown. The library relied on PCR. Sequencing took place on an Illumina HiSeq 2500. To reduce PCR and sequencing biases, unique molecular identifiers were built into the TCR beta cDNA libraries. The raw public reads went through TCRdb reprocessing: fastp at Q25, MiXCR clone calling, in-frame beta chains kept. CDR3 protein duplicates are merged, each entry listing the most common genes and DNA. The table for this sample lists about 430,000 distinct CDR3 sequences; 39% of them were counted only once. The leading ten clones occupy about 7.6% of the sample. Overall study outcomes, separate from this receptor: Patients showed significantly higher frequencies than controls for about five TRBV segments, among them TRBV5-6, TRBV5-1 and TRBV20-1.

The sequencing sample was made of blood. The receptors were sampled from a girl under 10 years old with multiple sclerosis.

V is TRBV12-3 or TRBV12-4 and J is TRBJ2-1; the match to TRBD2 covers 9 bases. The CDR3 sequence is 16 residues long. Trimming cost V 6 bases and J 4 bases; bases outside gene matches: 10. CDR3 loop: CASRKLTSGLYNEQFF. CDR3 coding DNA: TGTGCCAGCAGAAAACTCACTAGCGGGCTATACAATGAGCAGTTCTTC.

This chain joins TRBV20-1 and TRBJ2-3; 7 nucleotides match TRBD2. The CDR3 extends over 17 amino acids. Germline V CDR1 and CDR2: DFQATT, SNEGSKA (reference sequence). V was clipped by 5 bases and J by 0 bases; unmatched bases: 14. This CDR3 is CSACPGLTVSSTDTQYF. In nucleotides, the CDR3 is TGCAGTGCTTGCCCGGGACTAACGGTCTCTAGCACAGATACGCAGTATTTT.

The rearrangement uses TRBV18 and TRBJ2-3; 9 nucleotides match TRBD1. J gave up 7 bases and V 5 bases, and 7 bases lay outside the gene matches. This CDR3 region has 14 residues. Germline CDR1 is KGHSH and CDR2 is LQKENI. The CDR3 sequence is CASSSGTGSNTQYF. CDR3 nucleotides: TGTGCCAGCTCATCCGGGACAGGGTCAAATACGCAGTATTTT.

A remark on this clonotype: Compared with germline, one end of the junction differs, possibly owing to a read error. This chain joins TRBV18 and TRBJ2-1, with unresolved D. CDR1 and CDR2 (germline): KGHSH, LQKENI. CDR3 length: 13 residues. In DNA, the CDR3 is TGTGTCAGCTCACCCGGCCAGGCCATCCCTCAGTTCTTC. Protein: CVSSPGQAIPQFF.

The rearrangement uses TRBV20-1 and TRBJ1-5, with 8 bases that match TRBD1. Germline V gene sequence: CDR1 DFQATT, CDR2 SNEGSKA (reference sequence). Trimming took 7 bases from V and 0 from J; bases not matched to a gene: 8. CDR3 length: 15 amino acids. The CDR3 bases are TGCAGTGTGGGGGGACAGGCTTATAGCAATCAGCCCCAGCATTTT. Translation gives CSVGGQAYSNQPQHF.

This rearrangement joins TRBV12-5 to TRBJ2-5; 7 nucleotides match TRBD2. The CDR3 length is 15 residues. CDR1 and CDR2 from the germline V gene are LGHNT and FRNRAP. J lost 2 bases, V lost 3 bases, and 6 bases had no gene match. CDR3 bases: TGTGCTAGTGGTTTCGTGCGAGCGGGGCAAGAGACCCAGTACTTC. Protein product: CASGFVRAGQETQYF.

V is TRBV15 and J is TRBJ2-7, with a possible D match to TRBD1 (5 bases). The CDR3 loop spans 12 amino acids. The germline CDR1 and CDR2 sequences are LNHNV and YYDKDF (reference sequence). The V gene lost 6 bases and the J gene lost 5 bases, with 11 bases spanning the gap. CDR3 residues: CATSNQGHEQYF. The CDR3 nucleotides are TGTGCCACCAGTAATCAGGGCCACGAGCAGTACTTC.

The chain carries TRBV7-3 and TRBJ2-3; 8 positions match TRBD2. V shed 2 bases, J shed 5 bases, and the junction held 3 bases outside the gene matches. Germline CDR1 SGHTA, CDR2 FQGTGA. The CDR3 spans 14 residues. The CDR3 sequence is CASSLGTRGDTQYF. Here the CDR3 DNA reads TGTGCCAGCAGCTTAGGGACTAGAGGAGATACGCAGTATTTT.

In its sample, this clonotype was seen a few times. The chain couples TRBV4-1 to TRBJ2-1; TRBD2 agrees at 9 bases. The V segment lost 7 bases and the J segment 7 bases; nucleotides outside the gene matches: 17. The CDR3 totals 17 residues. The V gene's germline CDR1 is MGHRA and CDR2 YSYEKL. The CDR3 spells CASTASENSGSRNEQFF. In nucleotides, the CDR3 is TGCGCCAGCACGGCGTCGGAGAATAGCGGGAGCAGAAATGAGCAGTTCTTC.

The chain couples TRBV6-2 or TRBV6-3 to TRBJ2-3; no firm D call. V dropped 0 bases and J dropped 6 bases, with 13 bases sitting between them. The germline gives CDR1 MNHEY, CDR2 SVGEGT. The CDR3 has 15 residues. In nucleotides, the CDR3 is TGTGCCAGCAGTTACTCGAACGCCTACTCGGATACGCAGTATTTT. Translating gives CASSYSNAYSDTQYF.

Here the CDR3 reads CASSFSAVGANVLTF. The CDR3 DNA reads TGCGCCAGCAGCTTCTCTGCGGTAGGGGCCAACGTCCTGACTTTC. The rearrangement joins TRBV5-1 to TRBJ2-6, with D unclear. The V gene lost 2 bases and the J gene lost 4 bases, with 10 bases spanning the gap. Germline V CDR1 and CDR2: SGHRS, YFSETQ. There are 15 residues in the CDR3.

This clonotype has more than one count but fewer than ten. J is TRBJ2-3 and V is TRBV16, with a possible D match to TRBD2 (6 bases). This CDR3 has 16 amino acids. Germline lookup yields CDR1 KGHSY and CDR2 FQNENV. V was clipped by 4 bases and J by 2 bases, with 16 bases between them. The CDR3 sequence: CASSPPTRSYTDTQYF. The CDR3 DNA reads as TGTGCCAGCAGCCCTCCGACTAGATCTTACACAGATACGCAGTATTTT.

J is TRBJ2-1 and V is TRBV29-1, with 7 bases lining up with TRBD1. The CDR3 is 13 residues long. CDR1 SQVTM and CDR2 ANQGSEA come from the germline V gene. The CDR3 DNA follows: TGCAGTATGGGACAGAGCTCCTACAATGAGCAGTTCTTC. It specifies CSMGQSSYNEQFF.

This clonotype showed up just a few times. The chain carries TRBV9 and TRBJ2-7, with 16 bases that match TRBD2. The J segment lost 11 bases and the V segment lost 5 bases, leaving 13 bases of the junction unmatched. Germline V lookup: CDR1 SGDLS, CDR2 YYNGEE. CDR3 length: 16 amino acids. CDR3 in amino acids: CASSAPAGLAGGVKYF. CDR3 coding DNA: TGTGCCAGCAGTGCCCCGGCGGGACTAGCGGGGGGGGTCAAGTACTTC.

The gene calls are TRBV7-8 and TRBJ1-1; weak D call: TRBD1 (5 bases). This CDR3 comprises 14 residues. Germline CDR1 is SGHVS and CDR2 is FQNEAQ. Deletions cut 2 bases from V and 4 bases from J, with 11 bases between. CDR3 loop: CASSLRGAPTEAFF. CDR3 in DNA: TGTGCCAGCAGCTTAAGAGGGGCTCCCACTGAAGCTTTCTTT. The whole variable domain, filled in from reference TRBV7-8 and TRBJ1-1, reads GAGVSQSPRYKVAKRGQDVALRCDPISGHVSLFWYQQALGQGPEFLTYFQNEAQLDKSGLPSDRFFAERPEGSVSTLKIQRTQQEDSAVYLCASSLRGAPTEAFFGQGTRLTVV.

The chain couples TRBV11-1 to TRBJ1-1; possibly TRBD1 for D (5 bases). The germline CDR1 and CDR2 sequences are SGHAT and FQDESV (reference sequence). Trimming left V 9 bases short and J 5 bases short, with 10 bases between. The CDR3 totals 11 residues. CDR3: CASMGRTEAFF. As DNA, the CDR3 is TGTGCCAGTATGGGACGGACTGAAGCTTTCTTT.

This clonotype has just a few counts. The genes are TRBV13 and TRBJ2-1, with TRBD2 matching over 9 bases. Germline CDR1 is PRHDT and CDR2 is FYEKMQ (reference sequence). The CDR3 spans 16 residues. V lost 2 bases to trimming and J lost 7 bases; unmatched junction nucleotides: 9. Here the CDR3 reads CASSLSVPSGTNEQFF. In DNA, the CDR3 is TGTGCCAGCAGCTTATCTGTTCCTAGCGGGACAAATGAGCAGTTCTTC.

CDR3 nucleotide sequence: TGTGCCAGCTCAAGGACACCTTATAGCAATCAGCCCCAGCATTTT. As protein: CASSRTPYSNQPQHF. The rearrangement links TRBV18 to TRBJ1-5, with a weak D call TRBD1 (5 bases). The CDR3 extends over 15 amino acids. V shed 5 bases and J shed 0 bases, with 11 bases lying between them. The germline gives CDR1 KGHSH, CDR2 LQKENI.